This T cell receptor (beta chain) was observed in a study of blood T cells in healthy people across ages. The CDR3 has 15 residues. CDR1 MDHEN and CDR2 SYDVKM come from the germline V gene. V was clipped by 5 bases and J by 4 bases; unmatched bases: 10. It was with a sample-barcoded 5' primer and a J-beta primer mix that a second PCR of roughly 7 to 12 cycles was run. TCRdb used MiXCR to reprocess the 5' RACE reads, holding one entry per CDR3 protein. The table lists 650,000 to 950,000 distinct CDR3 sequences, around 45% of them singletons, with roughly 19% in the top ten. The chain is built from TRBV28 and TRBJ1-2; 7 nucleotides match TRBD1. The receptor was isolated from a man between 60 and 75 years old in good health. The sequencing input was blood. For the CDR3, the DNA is TGTGCCAGCAGTCCCGGACAGGTCCCCGGCTATGGCTACACCTTC. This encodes CASSPGQVPGYGYTF.